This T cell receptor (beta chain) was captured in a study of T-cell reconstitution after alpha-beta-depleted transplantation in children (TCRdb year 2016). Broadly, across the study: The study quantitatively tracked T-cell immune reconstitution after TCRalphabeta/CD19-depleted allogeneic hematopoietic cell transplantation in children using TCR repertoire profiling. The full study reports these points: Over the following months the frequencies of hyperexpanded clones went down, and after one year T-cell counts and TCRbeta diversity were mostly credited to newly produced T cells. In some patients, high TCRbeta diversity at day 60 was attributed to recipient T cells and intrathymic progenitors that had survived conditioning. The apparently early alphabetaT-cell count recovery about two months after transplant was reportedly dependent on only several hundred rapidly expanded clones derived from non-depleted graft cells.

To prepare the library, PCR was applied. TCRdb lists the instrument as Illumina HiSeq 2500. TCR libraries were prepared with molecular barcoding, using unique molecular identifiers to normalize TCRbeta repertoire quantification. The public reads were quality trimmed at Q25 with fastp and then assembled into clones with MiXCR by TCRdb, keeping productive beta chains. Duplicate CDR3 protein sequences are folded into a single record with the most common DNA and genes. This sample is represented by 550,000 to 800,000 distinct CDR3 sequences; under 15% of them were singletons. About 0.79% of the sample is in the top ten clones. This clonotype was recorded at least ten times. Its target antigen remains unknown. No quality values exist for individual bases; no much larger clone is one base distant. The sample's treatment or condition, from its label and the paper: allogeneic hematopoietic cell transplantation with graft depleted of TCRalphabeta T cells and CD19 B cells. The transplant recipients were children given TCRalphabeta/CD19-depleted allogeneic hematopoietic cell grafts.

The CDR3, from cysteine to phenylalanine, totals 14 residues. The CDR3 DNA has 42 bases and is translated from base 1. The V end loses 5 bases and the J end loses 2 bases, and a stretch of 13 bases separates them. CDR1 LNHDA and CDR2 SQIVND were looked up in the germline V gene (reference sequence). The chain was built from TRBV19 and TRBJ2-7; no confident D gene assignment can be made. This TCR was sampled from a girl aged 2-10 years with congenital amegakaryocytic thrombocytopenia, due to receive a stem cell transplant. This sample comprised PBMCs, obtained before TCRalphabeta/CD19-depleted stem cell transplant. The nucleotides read TGTGCCAGTAGTTCCACCGGGCAGGCCTACGAGCAGTACTTC. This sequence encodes CASSSTGQAYEQYF. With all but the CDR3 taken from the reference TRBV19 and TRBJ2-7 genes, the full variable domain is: DGGITQSPKYLFRKEGQNVTLSCEQNLNHDAMYWYRQDPGQGLRLIYYSQIVNDFQKGDIAEGYSVSREKKESFPLTVTSAQKNPTAFYLCASSSTGQAYEQYFGPGTRLTVT.